A single sample gave rise to the 3 T cell receptor beta chains below, sequenced in a study of blood T cell repertoires in COVID-19. Generated by immunoSEQ multiplex PCR, the TCRdb table keeps only in-frame clones and is missing some. The sample contains 120,000 or so clones, around four fifths of which appear only once. Sequenced input: peripheral blood. These receptors all come from a man older than 75 with active or convalescent COVID-19.

This rearrangement joins TRBV25-1 to TRBJ2-3; no definite D call. Between the trimmed V and J ends, which lost 4 bases and 3 bases, there was a span of 23 bases. The CDR3 sequence is 18 residues long. Germline V gene data show CDR1 as MGHDK and CDR2 as SYGVNS. The chain's CDR3 is CASSATESWYKPTDTQYF. Here the CDR3 DNA reads TGTGCCAGCAGTGCAACCGAGTCCTGGTATAAACCGACAGATACGCAGTATTTT. Full variable domain (rest looked up from reference TRBV25-1 and TRBJ2-3): EADIYQTPRYLVIGTGKKITLECSQTMGHDKMYWYQQDPGMELHLIHYSYGVNSTEKGDLSSESTVSRIRTEHFPLTLESARPSHTSQYLCASSATESWYKPTDTQYFGPGTRLTVL.

This clone was observed once. This chain links TRBV28 with TRBJ1-3; D is ambiguous. CDR3 length: 14 amino acids. Germline V lookup: CDR1 MDHEN, CDR2 SYDVKM. V lost 1 base and J 2 bases, leaving 6 bases between the germline ends. Written as DNA, the CDR3 is TGTGCCAGCAGTTTATCCCTACCTGGAAACACCATATATTTT. Its protein product is CASSLSLPGNTIYF.

The rearrangement joins TRBV25-1 to TRBJ1-1, with 8 positions matching TRBD1. With 1 base clipped from V and 5 bases from J, the junction kept 3 bases outside the gene matches. The CDR3 is 14 residues long. Germline assignment: CDR1 MGHDK and CDR2 SYGVNS. Here the CDR3 reads CASSESRGPTEAFF. Here the CDR3 DNA reads TGTGCCAGCAGTGAATCCAGGGGGCCGACTGAAGCTTTCTTT.